This TCR beta chain was captured in a study of blood T cell repertoires in COVID-19 (dated by TCRdb to between 2020 and 2021). Regarding the study in general: The collaborator samples originated in the United States, Italy and Spain and spanned the acute and convalescent phases of COVID-19. The material from the prospective study consisted of cDNA or gDNA derived from T cells, B-cell-depleted T cells, or PBMCs. Deeply sampled blood TCRbeta repertoires from subjects exposed to, actively infected with, or recovered from COVID-19 were included in the dataset. The repertoires were made available in a free public database intended to serve as a resource for research on the immune response to SARS-CoV-2. Samples came from the ongoing ImmuneRACE study (first 160 participants) plus 1,254 subjects from 6 global collaborators. Sample metadata almost always included a de-identified subject ID, COVID-19 status, age in years and sex. Where available, HLA class I and class II types were obtained from metadata supplied by the sample provider rather than from assay-based typing.

The CDR3 measures 15 amino acids from cysteine to phenylalanine. The DNA shown is the 45-base CDR3, in frame from base 1. As encoded in the germline V gene (reference sequence), CDR1 is LNHDA while CDR2 is SQIVND. V is trimmed back by 5 bases and J by 5 bases, and the junction contains 11 bases that no gene match accounts for. Each collaborating institution followed its own protocols to collect whole blood in K2EDTA tubes. For TCRbeta analysis, collaborator samples were shipped as frozen whole blood, as isolated PBMCs, or as DNA extracted from either sample type. As concerns this clone: What antigen it recognizes has not been identified. Per-nucleotide qualities are absent, and no much larger clonotype sits a single base away.

TCRbeta CDR3 regions were amplified from genomic DNA using the immunoSEQ Assay, a bias-controlled multiplex PCR. Regarding the original processing steps: The number of nucleated cells in each sample was estimated by amplification of reference gene primers within the assay. To quantify the absolute abundance of each unique TCRbeta CDR3 rearrangement, sequence reads were collapsed and filtered. For each sample, productive Simpson clonality was calculated as the square root of Simpson's diversity index over productive rearrangements. Entries here come from immuneACCESS through TCRdb and include only in-frame sequences with V and J called. Some clones fail to appear in such tables; in the studies checked, an unresolved V gene covers under half of the shortfall, and the cause of the remainder is unknown. Clone size and V and J calls were adopted from that table, with D and trimming inferred from the DNA. The sample table holds about 160,000 clones, of which approximately 82% were seen once. The ten top clones hold about a fifth of the sample.

Points the paper makes about the study in general: The quantity of clinical and demographic metadata differed by source and by participant and was supplied without curation.

The source is an elderly woman with acute or convalescent COVID-19. Sequencing was carried out using peripheral blood. The sequence is built from TRBV19 and TRBJ1-2, and TRBD1 aligns with 7 junction nucleotides. The CDR3: CASSDTGVANYGYTF. The sequenced DNA is TGTGCCAGTAGTGATACAGGGGTAGCGAATTATGGCTACACCTTC.